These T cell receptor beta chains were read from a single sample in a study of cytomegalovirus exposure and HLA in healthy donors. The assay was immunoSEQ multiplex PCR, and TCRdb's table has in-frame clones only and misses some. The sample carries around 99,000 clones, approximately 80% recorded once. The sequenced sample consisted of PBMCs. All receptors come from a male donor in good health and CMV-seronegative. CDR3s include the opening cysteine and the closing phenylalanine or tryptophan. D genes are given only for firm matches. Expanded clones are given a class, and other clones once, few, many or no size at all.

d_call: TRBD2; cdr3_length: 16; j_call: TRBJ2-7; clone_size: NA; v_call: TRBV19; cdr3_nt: TGTGCCAGTAGTACCCCCACTAGCGGGTCCACCTACGAGCAGTACTTC; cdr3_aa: CASSTPTSGSTYEQYF
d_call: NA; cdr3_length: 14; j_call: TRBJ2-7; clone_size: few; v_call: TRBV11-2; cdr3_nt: TGTGCCAGCAATAGACAGGAGAGCTCCTACGAGCAGTACTTC; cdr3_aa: CASNRQESSYEQYF
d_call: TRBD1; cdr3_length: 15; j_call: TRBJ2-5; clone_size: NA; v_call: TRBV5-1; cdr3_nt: TGCGCCAGCAGCCGGCTAGGGACAGTACAAGAGACCCAGTACTTC; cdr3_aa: CASSRLGTVQETQYF
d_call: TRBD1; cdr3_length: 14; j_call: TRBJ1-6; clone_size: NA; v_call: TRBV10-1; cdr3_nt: TGCGCCAGCAGCGCGGACAGGGCTCCTTCACCCCTCCACTTT; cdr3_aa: CASSADRAPSPLHF
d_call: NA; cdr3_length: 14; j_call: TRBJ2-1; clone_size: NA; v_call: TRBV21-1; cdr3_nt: TGTGCCAGCAGCGAAGGGACTGCTCCCCGTGAGCAGTTCTTC; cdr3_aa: CASSEGTAPREQFF
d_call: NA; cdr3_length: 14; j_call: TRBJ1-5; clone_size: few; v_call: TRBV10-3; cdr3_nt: TGTGCCATCAGTGAGTCGGGAGGTAATCAGCCCCAGCATTTT; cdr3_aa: CAISESGGNQPQHF
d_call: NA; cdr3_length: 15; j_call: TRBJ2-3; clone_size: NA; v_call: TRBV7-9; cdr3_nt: TGTGCCAGCAGCTTAGCGTTCTCTAGCACAGATACGCAGTATTTT; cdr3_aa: CASSLAFSSTDTQYF
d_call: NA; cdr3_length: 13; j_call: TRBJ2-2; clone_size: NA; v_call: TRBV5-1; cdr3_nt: TGCGCCAGCAGCGACATAAACACCGGGGAGCTGTTTTTT; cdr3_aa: CASSDINTGELFF
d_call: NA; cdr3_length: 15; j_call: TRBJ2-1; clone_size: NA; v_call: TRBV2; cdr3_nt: TGTGCCAGTCAGGCAGGGGTCAGCTCCTACAATGAGCAGTTCTTC; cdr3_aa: CASQAGVSSYNEQFF
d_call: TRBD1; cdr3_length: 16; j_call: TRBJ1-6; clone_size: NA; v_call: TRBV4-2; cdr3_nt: TGTGCCAGCAGCCAAGACACCGGGACAGGGGACTCACCCCTCCACTTT; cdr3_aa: CASSQDTGTGDSPLHF
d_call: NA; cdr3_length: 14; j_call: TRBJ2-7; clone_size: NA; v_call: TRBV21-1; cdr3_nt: TGTGCCAGCATAACGGGAGGGATCTCCTACGAGCAGTACTTC; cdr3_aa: CASITGGISYEQYF
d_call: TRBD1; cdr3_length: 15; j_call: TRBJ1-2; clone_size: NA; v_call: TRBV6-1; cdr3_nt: TGTGCCAGCAGCACGGACAGGTTGGGGGAATATGGCTACACCTTC; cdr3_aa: CASSTDRLGEYGYTF
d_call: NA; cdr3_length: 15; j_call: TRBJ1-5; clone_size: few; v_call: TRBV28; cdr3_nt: TGTGCCAGCAGTAAGAAGCGGGTGGCCTATCAGCCCCAGCATTTT; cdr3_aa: CASSKKRVAYQPQHF
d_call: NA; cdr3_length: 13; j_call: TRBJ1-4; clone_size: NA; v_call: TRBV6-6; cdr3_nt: TGTGCCAGCAGTTACATCCAGGGTGGGAAACTGTTTTTT; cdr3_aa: CASSYIQGGKLFF
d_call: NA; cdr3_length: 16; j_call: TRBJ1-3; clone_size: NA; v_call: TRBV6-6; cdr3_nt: TGTGCCAGCATCTTCGATGTCAGAAGCTCTGGAAACACCATATATTTT; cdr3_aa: CASIFDVRSSGNTIYF
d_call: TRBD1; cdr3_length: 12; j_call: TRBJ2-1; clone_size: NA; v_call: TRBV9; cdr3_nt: TGTGCCAGCAGCCCAAGGACAGGGCAACAGTTCTTC; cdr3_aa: CASSPRTGQQFF
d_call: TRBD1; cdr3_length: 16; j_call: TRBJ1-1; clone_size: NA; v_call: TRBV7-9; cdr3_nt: TGTGCCAGCAGCCTACAACCGGGACAGAGGAACACTGAAGCTTTCTTT; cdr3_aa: CASSLQPGQRNTEAFF
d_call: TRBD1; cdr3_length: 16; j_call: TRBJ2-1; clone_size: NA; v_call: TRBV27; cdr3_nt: TGTGCCAGCAGCCGCATAACCCTGACAGGGTACAATGAGCAGTTCTTC; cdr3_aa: CASSRITLTGYNEQFF
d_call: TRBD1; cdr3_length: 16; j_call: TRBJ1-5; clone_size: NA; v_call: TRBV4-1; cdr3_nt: TGCGCCAGCAGCCACGACGGACAGGGGGGGTTGTCGGCCCAGCATTTT; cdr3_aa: CASSHDGQGGLSAQHF
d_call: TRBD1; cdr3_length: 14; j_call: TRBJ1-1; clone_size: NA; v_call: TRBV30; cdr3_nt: TGTGCCTGGAGTCGACCCACAGGGGGCACTGAAGCTTTCTTT; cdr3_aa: CAWSRPTGGTEAFF
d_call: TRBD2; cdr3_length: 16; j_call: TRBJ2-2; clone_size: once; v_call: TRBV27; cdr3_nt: TGTGCCAGCAGTAGCGCTAGCGGGAGGGGTACCGGGGAGCTGTTTTTT; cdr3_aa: CASSSASGRGTGELFF
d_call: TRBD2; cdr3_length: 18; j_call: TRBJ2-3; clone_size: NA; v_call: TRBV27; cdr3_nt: TGTGCCAGCAGTTTAAGGTTTAGCGGGAGAATTGGCACAGATACGCAGTATTTT; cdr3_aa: CASSLRFSGRIGTDTQYF
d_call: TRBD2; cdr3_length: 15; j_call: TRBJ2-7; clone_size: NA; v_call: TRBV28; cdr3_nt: TGTGCCAGCAGTCCTCTAGGGCGGGACTACTACGAGCAGTACTTC; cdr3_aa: CASSPLGRDYYEQYF
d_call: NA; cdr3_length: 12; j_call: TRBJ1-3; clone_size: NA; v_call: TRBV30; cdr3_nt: TGTGCCTGGACAGGGAGCGGGTTCACCATATATTTT; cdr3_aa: CAWTGSGFTIYF
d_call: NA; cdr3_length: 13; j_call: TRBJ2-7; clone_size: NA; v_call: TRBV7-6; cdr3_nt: TGTGCCAGCAGCTTATCCCGCTCCTACGAGCAGTACTTC; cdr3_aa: CASSLSRSYEQYF
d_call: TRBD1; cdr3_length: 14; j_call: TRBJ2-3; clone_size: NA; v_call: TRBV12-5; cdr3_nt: TGTGCTAGCGCTCCGGGACAGGGTCTAGATACGCAGTATTTT; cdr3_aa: CASAPGQGLDTQYF
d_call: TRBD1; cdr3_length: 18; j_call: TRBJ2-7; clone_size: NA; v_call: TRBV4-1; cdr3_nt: TGCGCCAGCAGCCCTACTCTGACCGGACAGGGAAAGGCCTACGAGCAGTACTTC; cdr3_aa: CASSPTLTGQGKAYEQYF
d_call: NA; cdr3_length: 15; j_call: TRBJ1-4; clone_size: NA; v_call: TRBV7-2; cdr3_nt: TGTGCCAGCAGCTTAGTCTTGGGACAACTCACGGGACTGTTTTTT; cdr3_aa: CASSLVLGQLTGLFF
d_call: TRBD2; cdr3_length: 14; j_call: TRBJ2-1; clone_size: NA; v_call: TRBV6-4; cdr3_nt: TGTGCCAGCAGCATATATAGCGGGAGGGCTGAGCAGTTCTTC; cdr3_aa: CASSIYSGRAEQFF
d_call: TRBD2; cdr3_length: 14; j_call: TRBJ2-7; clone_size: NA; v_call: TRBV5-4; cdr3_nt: TGTGCCAGCAGCTGGGGGGGGGTTACCTACGAGCAGTACTTC; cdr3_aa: CASSWGGVTYEQYF
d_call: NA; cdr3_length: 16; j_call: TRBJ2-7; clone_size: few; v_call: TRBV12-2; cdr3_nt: TGTGCAAGTCGCTTAGAACTAGCGGCACCTGAATACGAGCAGTACTTC; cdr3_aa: CASRLELAAPEYEQYF
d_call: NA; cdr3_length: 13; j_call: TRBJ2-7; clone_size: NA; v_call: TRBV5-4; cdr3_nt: TGTGCCAGCAGCTTCGTCGGGAGTATCGAGCAGTACTTC; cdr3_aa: CASSFVGSIEQYF
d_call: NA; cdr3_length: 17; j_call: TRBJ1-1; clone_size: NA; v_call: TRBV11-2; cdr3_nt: TGTGCCAGCAGCTTAGTCGGGCAGGGCCCGGGTAGGGCTGAAGCTTTCTTT; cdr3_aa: CASSLVGQGPGRAEAFF
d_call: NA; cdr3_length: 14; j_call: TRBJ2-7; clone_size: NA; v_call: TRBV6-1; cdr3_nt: TGTGCCAGCAGCGCCGGGAGTACAACCTACGAGCAGTACTTC; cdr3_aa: CASSAGSTTYEQYF
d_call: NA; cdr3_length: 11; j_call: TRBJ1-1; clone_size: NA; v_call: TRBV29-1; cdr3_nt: TGCAGCGTTCGCGGGACGGGTGAAGCTTTCTTT; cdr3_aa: CSVRGTGEAFF
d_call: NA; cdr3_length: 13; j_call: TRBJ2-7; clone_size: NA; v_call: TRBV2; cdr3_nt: TGTGCCAGCAGTAGTCTAGCTGCTCTCGAGCAGTACTTC; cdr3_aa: CASSSLAALEQYF
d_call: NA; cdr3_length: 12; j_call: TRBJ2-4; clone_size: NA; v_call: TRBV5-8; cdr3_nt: TGTGCCAGCAGCTTAGTTAGGACAGTTCAGTACTTC; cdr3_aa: CASSLVRTVQYF
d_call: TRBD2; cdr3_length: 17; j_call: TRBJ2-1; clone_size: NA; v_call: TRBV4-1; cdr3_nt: TGCGCCAGCAGCCAAGCTGGGGGGGTCCCATATTGGAATGAGCAGTTCTTC; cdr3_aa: CASSQAGGVPYWNEQFF
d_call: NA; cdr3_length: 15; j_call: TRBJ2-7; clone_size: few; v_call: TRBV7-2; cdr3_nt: TGTGCCAGCAGCCCGCCCGGGACTGCCTCCCCCGAGCAGTACTTC; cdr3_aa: CASSPPGTASPEQYF
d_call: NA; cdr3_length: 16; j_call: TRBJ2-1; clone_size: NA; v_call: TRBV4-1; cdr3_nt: TGCGCCAGCAGGCTGCTTAGCGGCCATTCCTACAATGAGCAGTTCTTC; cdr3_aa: CASRLLSGHSYNEQFF
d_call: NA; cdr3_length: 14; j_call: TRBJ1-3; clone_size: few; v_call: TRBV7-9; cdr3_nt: TGTGCCAGCAGGGAACAGAGCTCTGGAAACACCATATATTTT; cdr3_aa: CASREQSSGNTIYF
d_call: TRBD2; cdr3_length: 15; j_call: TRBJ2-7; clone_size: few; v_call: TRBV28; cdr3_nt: TGTGCCAGCAGTGAAACGACTAGCGGGGATTACGAGCAGTACTTC; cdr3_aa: CASSETTSGDYEQYF
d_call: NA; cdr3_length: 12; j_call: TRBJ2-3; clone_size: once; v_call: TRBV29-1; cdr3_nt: TGCAGCGCCCATTCACGGGGTCGCGGGCAGTATTTT; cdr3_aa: CSAHSRGRGQYF
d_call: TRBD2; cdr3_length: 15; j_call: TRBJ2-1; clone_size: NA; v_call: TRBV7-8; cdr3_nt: TGTGCCAGCAGCTCCACTAGCGGGGCTTACAATGAGCAGTTCTTC; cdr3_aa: CASSSTSGAYNEQFF
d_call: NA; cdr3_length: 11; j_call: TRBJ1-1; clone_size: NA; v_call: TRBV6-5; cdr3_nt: TGTGCCAGCGTTCGCGGCACTGAAGCTTTCTTT; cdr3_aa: CASVRGTEAFF
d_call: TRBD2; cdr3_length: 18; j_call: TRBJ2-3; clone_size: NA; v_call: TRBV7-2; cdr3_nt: TGTGCCAGCAGCCGAAAGGGACTAGCGGAGACTAGCACAGATACGCAGTATTTT; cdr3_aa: CASSRKGLAETSTDTQYF
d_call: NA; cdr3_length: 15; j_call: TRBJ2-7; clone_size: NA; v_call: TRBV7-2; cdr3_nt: TGTGCCAGCAGCCCAGAAGCGGGCGCCACCTACGAGCAGTACTTC; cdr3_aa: CASSPEAGATYEQYF
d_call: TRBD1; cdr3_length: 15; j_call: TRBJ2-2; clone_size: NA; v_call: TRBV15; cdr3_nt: TGTGCCACCAGCCCGGGGACAGGGGTAACCGGGGAGCTGTTTTTT; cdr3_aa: CATSPGTGVTGELFF
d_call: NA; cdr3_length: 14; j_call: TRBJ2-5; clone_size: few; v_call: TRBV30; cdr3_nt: TGTGCCTGGAGTGTACTGGAGCGAGGGGAGACCCAGTACTTC; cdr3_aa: CAWSVLERGETQYF
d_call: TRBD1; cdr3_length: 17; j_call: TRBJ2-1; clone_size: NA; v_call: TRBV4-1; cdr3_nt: TGCGCCAGCAGCCAAGATCCTGGGCAGGGGGTCTACAATGAGCAGTTCTTC; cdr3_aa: CASSQDPGQGVYNEQFF
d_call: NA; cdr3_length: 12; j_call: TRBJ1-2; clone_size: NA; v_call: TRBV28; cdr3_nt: TGTGCCAGCAGTTCAGGGGTGGGTGGCTACACCTTC; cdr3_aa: CASSSGVGGYTF
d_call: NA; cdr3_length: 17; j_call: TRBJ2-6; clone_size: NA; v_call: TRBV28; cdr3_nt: TGTGCCAGCAGTCCCCCGACTTTGAAGGCTGGGGCCAACGTCCTGACTTTC; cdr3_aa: CASSPPTLKAGANVLTF
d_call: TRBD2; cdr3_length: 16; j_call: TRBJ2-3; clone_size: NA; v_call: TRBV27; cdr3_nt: TGTGCCAGCAGTTTAAGGGCGGGAGTGGGCACAGATACGCAGTATTTT; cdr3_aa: CASSLRAGVGTDTQYF
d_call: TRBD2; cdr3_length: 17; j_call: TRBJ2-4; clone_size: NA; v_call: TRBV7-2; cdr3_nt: TGTGCCAGCAGCCCCGGACTAGCGGGAGGTCCCAAAAACATTCAGTACTTC; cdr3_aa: CASSPGLAGGPKNIQYF